This TCR beta chain was profiled in a study of molecular identifiers for immune sequencing clone quantification. Trimming cost V 4 bases and J 0 bases, with 22 bases left between them. Germline-derived CDR1 and CDR2 are SQVTM and ANQGSEA. CDR3 length: 18 residues. Using a CD8+CD4-CCR7+CD45RA+ phenotype, naive CD8 T cells were sorted. MiXCR was run by TCRdb on the PCR reads, yielding one entry per CDR3 protein. Counted here are just over 95,000 distinct CDR3 sequences, more than 20% occurring once; the ten biggest clones make up more than 0.8%. General study findings and limits: Clones with over 20 RNA copies captured over 97% of effector molecules but under 1% of naive ones.

This clonotype was found many times. Its antigen is not known. The TCR comes from a human donor in good health. Some libraries in this study had Jurkat cell RNA spiked in. The chain combines TRBV29-1 with TRBJ1-5, with D perhaps matching TRBD1 (5 bases). Sequenced sample: naive CD8+ T cells from blood, with Jurkat cell RNA spiked in. Sample subset: FACS-sorted CD8+CD4-CCR7+CD45RA+ naive T cells. The DNA for the CDR3 is TGCAGCGTTGGGGGAATCGGGACCGAGAATTATAGCAATCAGCCCCAGCATTTT. Encoded protein: CSVGGIGTENYSNQPQHF.